Sequencing of this T cell receptor beta chain was carried out in a study of blood T cell repertoires in COVID-19. Only in-frame clones appear in the TCRdb table, and some are missing; sequencing was by immunoSEQ multiplex PCR. The top ten hold 7.9% of the sample, which has about 110,000 clones, 82% seen once. The specimen sequenced was peripheral blood. This receptor was taken from a man aged 70-80 years with acute or convalescent COVID-19.

This CDR3 reads CASSPRENYGYTF. In DNA, the CDR3 is TGTGCCAGCAGTCCCCGGGAGAACTATGGCTACACCTTC. J is TRBJ1-2 and V is TRBV6-5; D not certain. The V end was cut by 5 bases, the J end by 2 bases, with 9 bases between. Germline CDR1 is MNHEY and CDR2 is SVGAGI. This CDR3 is built from 13 residues.